This TCR beta chain is from a study of blood T cell repertoires in COVID-19. Study-wide context: Collection of acute and convalescent COVID-19 samples took place in the United States, Italy and Spain. From T cells, B-cell-depleted T cells, or PBMCs came the material, which was cDNA or gDNA.

The trim removed 6 bases at V and 6 bases at J, leaving 8 bases unmatched. Germline values: CDR1 MNHEY, CDR2 SVGAGI. This CDR3 is 15 amino acids long. The authors' processing: Estimation of nucleated cell counts relied on the amplification of reference gene primers. Some clones are missing from TCRdb's copy, which holds only in-frame ones; the method was immunoSEQ multiplex PCR. From that table come the V and J calls and clone size; the DNA was used to work out D and trimming. The sample records a few hundred thousand clones, about four fifths being singletons. Sample: peripheral blood. This receptor was obtained from a woman aged 30 to 39 who had recovered from COVID-19. The genes are TRBV6-5 and TRBJ2-2; 9 bases align to TRBD2. CDR3 sequence reads: CASSTQREVAGELFF. The DNA of the CDR3 is TGTGCCAGCAGCACACAGCGGGAGGTTGCCGGGGAGCTGTTTTTT.